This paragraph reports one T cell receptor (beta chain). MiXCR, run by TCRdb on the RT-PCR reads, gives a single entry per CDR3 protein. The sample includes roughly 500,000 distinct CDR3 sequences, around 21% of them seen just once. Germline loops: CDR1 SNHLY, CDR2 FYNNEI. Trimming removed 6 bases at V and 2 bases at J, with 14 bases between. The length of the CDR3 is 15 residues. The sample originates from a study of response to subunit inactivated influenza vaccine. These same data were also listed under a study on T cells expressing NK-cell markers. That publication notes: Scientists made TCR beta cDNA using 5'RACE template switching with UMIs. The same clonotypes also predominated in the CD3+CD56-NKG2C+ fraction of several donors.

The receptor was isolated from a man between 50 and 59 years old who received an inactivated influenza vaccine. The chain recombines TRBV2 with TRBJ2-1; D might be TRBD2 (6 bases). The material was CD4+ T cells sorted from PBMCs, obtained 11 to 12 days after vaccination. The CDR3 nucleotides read TGTGCCAGCAGACCGGCTAGCGCAACCTACAATGAGCAGTTCTTC. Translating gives CASRPASATYNEQFF.